The rows below give T cell receptor beta chains drawn from one sample of a study of beta chain features in type 1 diabetes. Assay used: immunoSEQ multiplex PCR; TCRdb lists only in-frame clones, some missing. The sample yields roughly 150,000 clones, 10% seen once. Sequencing was done on a sample of central memory CD4+ T cells from blood. Every receptor here comes from a man aged 25-40 years with type 1 diabetes. The CDR3 runs from the conserved cysteine through the conserved F or W. D genes are given only for firm matches. Not all rows give a size; the values are once, few, many and, for expanded clones, a class.

J gene | clone size | V gene | D gene | CDR3 protein | CDR3 DNA
TRBJ2-2 | few | TRBV27 | TRBD1 | CASSLSGQGYTGELFF | TGTGCCAGCAGTTTATCGGGACAGGGGTACACCGGGGAGCTGTTTTTT
TRBJ2-2 | . | TRBV4-2 | . | CASSQARGTNTGELFF | TGTGCCAGCAGCCAAGCTCGGGGGACGAACACCGGGGAGCTGTTTTTT
TRBJ1-2 | few | TRBV29-1 | TRBD1 | CSVEGGRGHGPYGYTF | TGCAGCGTTGAAGGGGGCAGGGGGCATGGCCCTTATGGCTACACCTTC
TRBJ2-6 | few | TRBV5-1 | . | CASSLTASSGANVLTF | TGCGCCAGCAGCTTGACCGCCAGCTCTGGGGCCAACGTCCTGACTTTC
TRBJ2-1 | . | TRBV11-2 | . | CASSFRLEYNEQFF | TGTGCCAGCAGCTTCCGACTAGAGTACAATGAGCAGTTCTTC
TRBJ2-6 | . | TRBV28 | . | CAREHSFPRKRGANVLTF | TGTGCCAGAGAACACAGTTTCCCCCGGAAGAGAGGGGCCAACGTCCTGACTTTC
TRBJ2-1 | few | TRBV14 | TRBD1 | CASSPQGAGEQFF | TGTGCCAGCAGCCCGCAGGGGGCGGGTGAGCAGTTCTTC
TRBJ2-3 | few | TRBV6-1 | TRBD1 | CASTGQGRTDTQYF | TGTGCCAGCACGGGACAGGGCCGCACAGATACGCAGTATTTT
TRBJ2-1 | . | TRBV11-3 | TRBD1 | CASSLFTGGSVHHEQFF | TGTGCCAGCAGCTTATTTACAGGGGGTAGTGTCCATCATGAGCAGTTCTTC
TRBJ1-2 | few | TRBV7-2 | . | CASSFDRTYGYTF | TGTGCCAGCAGCTTCGACAGGACCTATGGCTACACCTTC
TRBJ2-2 | . | TRBV14 | TRBD2 | CASSPPWGGAGELFF | TGTGCCAGCAGCCCCCCCTGGGGGGGAGCCGGGGAGCTGTTTTTT
TRBJ2-3 | . | TRBV7-9 | . | CASSPRGRGWGDTQYF | TGTGCCAGCAGCCCGAGGGGCAGGGGTTGGGGAGATACGCAGTATTTT
TRBJ2-3 | many | TRBV2 | . | CASSAGGLDTQYF | TGTGCCAGCAGTGCCGGGGGGCTAGATACGCAGTATTTT
TRBJ1-5 | . | TRBV30 | . | CAWSERGNQPQHF | TGTGCCTGGAGTGAAAGGGGGAATCAGCCCCAGCATTTT
TRBJ1-3 | . | TRBV27 | TRBD1 | CASSSGGSGNTIYF | TGTGCCAGCAGTTCAGGGGGCTCTGGAAACACCATATATTTT
TRBJ2-2 | . | TRBV7-2 | . | CASSLAVAGELFF | TGTGCCAGCAGCTTAGCAGTAGCCGGGGAGCTGTTTTTT
TRBJ1-4 | . | TRBV28 | . | CASRNQGSPREKLFF | TGTGCCAGCAGGAACCAGGGTTCCCCGCGGGAAAAACTGTTTTTT
TRBJ2-7 | . | TRBV28 | TRBD1 | CASSFYPWTGGFYEQYF | TGTGCCAGCAGTTTTTACCCTTGGACAGGGGGGTTCTACGAGCAGTACTTC
TRBJ2-1 | few | TRBV18 | . | CASSPPSGDKSNEQFF | TGTGCCAGCTCACCACCGTCAGGGGACAAATCGAATGAGCAGTTCTTC
TRBJ2-1 | . | TRBV5-1 | TRBD2 | CASSDTGTSFGEQFF | TGCGCCAGCAGCGATACCGGGACTAGTTTCGGTGAGCAGTTCTTC
TRBJ2-2 | . | TRBV21-1 | . | CASSSRTSGRVGTGELFF | TGTGCCAGCAGCAGTCGGACTAGCGGGAGGGTGGGCACCGGGGAGCTGTTTTTT
TRBJ2-5 | . | TRBV29-1 | TRBD2 | CSVFGTSGMETQYF | TGCAGCGTTTTCGGGACTAGCGGGATGGAGACCCAGTACTTC
TRBJ1-2 | . | TRBV14 | TRBD1 | CASSTWDRGHQGYTF | TGTGCCAGCAGCACGTGGGACAGGGGGCATCAGGGCTACACCTTC
TRBJ1-1 | few | TRBV5-1 | TRBD1 | CARGTDINTEAFF | TGCGCCAGGGGGACAGATATTAACACTGAAGCTTTCTTT
TRBJ1-2 | few | TRBV28 | TRBD1 | CASSLDRVTYGYTF | TGTGCCAGCAGCCTCGACAGGGTGACCTATGGCTACACCTTC
TRBJ1-2 | few | TRBV19 | TRBD1 | CASRTRDRVGGYTF | TGTGCCAGTAGGACGAGGGACAGGGTCGGTGGCTACACCTTC
TRBJ1-1 | . | TRBV7-3 | TRBD1 | CASSSGQSNTEAFF | TGTGCCAGCAGCTCGGGACAGAGTAACACTGAAGCTTTCTTT
TRBJ2-7 | . | TRBV7-9 | . | CASSAYSNYEQYF | TGTGCCAGCAGCGCCTACTCCAACTACGAGCAGTACTTC
TRBJ2-3 | few | TRBV25-1 | TRBD1 | CASSESTGAKDTQYF | TGTGCCAGCAGTGAATCGACAGGGGCTAAAGATACGCAGTATTTT